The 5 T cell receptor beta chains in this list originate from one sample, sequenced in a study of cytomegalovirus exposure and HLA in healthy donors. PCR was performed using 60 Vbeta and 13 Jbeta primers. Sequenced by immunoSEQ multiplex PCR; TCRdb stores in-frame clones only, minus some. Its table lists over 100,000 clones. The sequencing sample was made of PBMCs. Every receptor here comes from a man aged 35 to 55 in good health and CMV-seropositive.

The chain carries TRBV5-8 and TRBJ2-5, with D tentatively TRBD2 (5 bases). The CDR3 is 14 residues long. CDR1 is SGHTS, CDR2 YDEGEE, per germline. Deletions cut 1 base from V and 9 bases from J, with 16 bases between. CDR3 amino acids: CASSLPGRDLAQYF. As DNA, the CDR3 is TGTGCCAGCAGCTTGCCCGGACGGGATCTGGCCCAGTACTTC.

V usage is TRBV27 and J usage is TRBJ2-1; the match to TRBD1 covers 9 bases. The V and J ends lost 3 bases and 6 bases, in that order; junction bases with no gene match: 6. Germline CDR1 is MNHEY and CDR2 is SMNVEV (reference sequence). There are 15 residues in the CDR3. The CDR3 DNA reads TGTGCCAGCAGTTTCCGGGACAGGGAGGGCAATGAGCAGTTCTTC. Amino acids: CASSFRDREGNEQFF.

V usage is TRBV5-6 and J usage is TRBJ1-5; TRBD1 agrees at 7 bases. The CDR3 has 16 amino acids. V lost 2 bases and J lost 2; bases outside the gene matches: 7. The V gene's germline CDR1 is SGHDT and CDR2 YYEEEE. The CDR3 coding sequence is TGTGCCAGCAGCTTTAACAGGGGATATCGCAATCAGCCCCAGCATTTT. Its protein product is CASSFNRGYRNQPQHF.

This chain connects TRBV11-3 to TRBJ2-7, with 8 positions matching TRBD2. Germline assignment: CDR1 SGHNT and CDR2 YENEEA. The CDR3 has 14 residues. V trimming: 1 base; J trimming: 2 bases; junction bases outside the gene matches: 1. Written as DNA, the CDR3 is TGTGCCAGCAGCTTAGCGGGAGGGGCCTACGAGCAGTACTTC. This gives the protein CASSLAGGAYEQYF.

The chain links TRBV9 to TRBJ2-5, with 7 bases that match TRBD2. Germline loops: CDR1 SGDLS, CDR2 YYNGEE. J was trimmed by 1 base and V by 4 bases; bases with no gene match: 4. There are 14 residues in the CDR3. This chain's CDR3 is CASSPRGVQETQYF. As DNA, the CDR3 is TGTGCCAGCAGCCCTCGGGGGGTCCAAGAGACCCAGTACTTC.